The 32 T cell receptor beta chains in this list originate from one sample, sequenced in a study of cytomegalovirus exposure and HLA in healthy donors (dated by TCRdb to about 2017). Preparation of the library involved the immunoSEQ multiplex PCR assay. For the multiplex PCR, a mixture combining 60 forward primers for TCR Vbeta segments and 13 reverse primers for TCR Jbeta segments was used. Not all clones reach the TCRdb copy of this immuneACCESS table, which keeps in-frame sequences only. Checked studies attribute under half of the gap to unresolved V genes and leave the rest unexplained. This sample comprises about 150,000 clones, about 80% of them detected only once. Of the sample, roughly 13% is held by the ten largest clones. The sequencing sample was made of PBMCs. These receptors were obtained from a man aged 30-40 years in good health and CMV-seropositive.

The V call is TRBV29-1, the J call TRBJ2-3; 12 nucleotides agree with TRBD2. The CDR3 is made up of 16 amino acids. The ends lost 4 bases at V and 0 bases at J; junction bases unmatched: 5. Germline V gives CDR1 SQVTM, CDR2 ANQGSEA. In nucleotides, the CDR3 is TGCAGCGTTGCCGGGACTAGCGGGCCCAGCACAGATACGCAGTATTTT. It codes for CSVAGTSGPSTDTQYF.

The V and J genes are TRBV7-9 and TRBJ2-5; 7 bases fit TRBD1. Germline V gene data show CDR1 as SEHNR and CDR2 as FQNEAQ (reference sequence). This CDR3 region has 16 residues. The ends lost 2 bases at V and 1 base at J; junction bases unmatched: 7. The CDR3, as DNA: TGTGCCAGCAGCTTATTAGACAGGGAGATCCAAGAGACCCAGTACTTC. It yields the protein CASSLLDREIQETQYF.

V gene TRBV7-9 combines with J gene TRBJ2-7; 7 nucleotides agree with TRBD2. CDR1 and CDR2 from the germline V gene are SEHNR and FQNEAQ (reference sequence). The junction had 7 bases not matched to a gene; V was cut back by 3 bases and J by 2 bases. This CDR3 is 15 amino acids long. CDR3 DNA sequence: TGTGCCAGCAGCTTGGGGGGGGGAAGTGCCTACGAGCAGTACTTC. Protein sequence: CASSLGGGSAYEQYF.

This clone has only a few counts. The chain joins TRBV15 to TRBJ2-5; 10 bases map to TRBD1. Germline loops: CDR1 LNHNV, CDR2 YYDKDF (reference sequence). The ends lost 3 bases at V and 5 bases at J; junction bases unmatched: 21. The CDR3 spans 20 residues. CDR3 nucleotide sequence: TGTGCCACCAGCAGGACTCTAGGGGCCCAAGACAGGGGGCGAGGGGAGACCCAGTACTTC. Translation: CATSRTLGAQDRGRGETQYF.

The chain joins TRBV28 to TRBJ2-3, with TRBD2 matching over 8 bases. J lost 4 bases, V lost 1 base, and 13 bases had no gene match. There are 18 residues in the CDR3. The germline CDR1 and CDR2 sequences are MDHEN and SYDVKM. The DNA of the CDR3 is TGTGCCAGCAGTTTATCGGGCGGGAGGAGGGGAGCCCCAGATACGCAGTATTTT. This codes for CASSLSGGRRGAPDTQYF.

This chain joins TRBV30 and TRBJ2-1, with TRBD2 matching over 11 bases. CDR1 and CDR2 from the germline V gene are GTSNPN and SVGIG (reference sequence). This CDR3 is built from 13 residues. Trimming at V came to 0 bases and at J to 9 bases, leaving 1 base not matched to a gene. In DNA, the CDR3 is TGTGCCTGGAGTGTACTAGCGGGAGTTGAGCAGTTCTTC. Translated: CAWSVLAGVEQFF. The full variable domain, completed using reference TRBV30 and TRBJ2-1, is SQTIHQWPATLVQPVGSPLSLECTVEGTSNPNLYWYRQAAGRGLQLLFYSVGIGQISSEVPQNLSASRPQDRQFILSSKKLLLSDSGFYLCAWSVLAGVEQFFGPGTRLTVL.

The rearrangement joins TRBV6-5 to TRBJ2-1, with D possibly being TRBD2 (5 bases). Per the germline V gene, CDR1 is MNHEY and CDR2 is SVGAGI. V was pared by 0 bases and J by 5 bases, with 14 bases between. This CDR3 spans 16 amino acids. CDR3 nucleotides: TGTGCCAGCAGTTACTCGGAGGAGCTTCGCGACAATGAGCAGTTCTTC. This gives the protein CASSYSEELRDNEQFF.

This chain uses TRBV30 with TRBJ2-7, with 7 nucleotides matching TRBD2. V was clipped by 2 bases and J by 3 bases; unmatched bases: 7. This CDR3 spans 14 amino acids. Germline lookup yields CDR1 GTSNPN and CDR2 SVGIG (reference sequence). CDR3 DNA sequence: TGTGCCTGGAGTCCTTCTAGCGGAGTCTACGAGCAGTACTTC. It encodes CAWSPSSGVYEQYF.

The chain joins TRBV13 to TRBJ2-7; 7 positions match TRBD1. The J segment lost 5 bases and the V segment lost 6 bases, leaving 7 bases of the junction unmatched. Germline CDR1 reads PRHDT; CDR2 reads FYEKMQ (reference sequence). This CDR3 is built from 13 residues. The CDR3 DNA is TGTGCCAGCAGTTCAACAGGGGCCCACGAGCAGTACTTC. It specifies CASSSTGAHEQYF.

The chain employs TRBV28 and TRBJ1-2; D gene unclear. Germline V gene data show CDR1 as MDHEN and CDR2 as SYDVKM. The CDR3 has 12 amino acids. Between the trimmed V and J ends, which lost 2 bases and 5 bases, there was a span of 6 bases. The CDR3 loop is CASSLSQYGYTF. CDR3 nucleotide sequence: TGTGCCAGCAGTTTAAGTCAGTATGGCTACACCTTC.

The chain joins TRBV14 to TRBJ2-2, with D uncertain. This CDR3 spans 12 amino acids. V gave up 1 base and J gave up 6 bases, with 3 bases separating them. The germline V gene encodes CDR1 SGHDN and CDR2 FVKESK. CDR3 sequence: CASSQVAGELFF. DNA for the CDR3: TGTGCCAGCAGCCAAGTCGCCGGGGAGCTGTTTTTT.

This clone showed up just a few times. The chain employs TRBV27 and TRBJ1-4, with D possibly matching TRBD1 (5 bases). V was pared by 4 bases and J by 5 bases, with 14 bases between. There are 15 residues in the CDR3. Germline CDR1 MNHEY, CDR2 SMNVEV (reference sequence). CDR3 coding DNA: TGTGCCAGCAGTTCACGGGGGGTATCGAATGAAAAACTGTTTTTT. As protein: CASSSRGVSNEKLFF.

The V gene is TRBV5-4, the J gene TRBJ1-2; D not resolved. This CDR3 has 14 amino acids. Germline values: CDR1 SGHNT, CDR2 YYREEE (reference sequence). Trimming pared 1 base from V and 3 bases from J, leaving 10 bases between. The CDR3 protein is CASSLIAGDYGYTF. CDR3 bases: TGTGCCAGCAGCTTGATCGCGGGAGACTATGGCTACACCTTC.

The V and J genes are TRBV19 and TRBJ1-2; D not certain. There are 12 residues in the CDR3. The V end lost 6 bases, the J end lost 8 bases, and 13 bases lay between the germline ends. The germline CDR1 and CDR2 sequences are LNHDA and SQIVND (reference sequence). This CDR3 reads CASSPGPAGYTF. Here the CDR3 DNA reads TGTGCCAGTAGCCCGGGTCCTGCAGGCTACACCTTC.

This sequence joins TRBV7-2 and TRBJ2-1; no reliable D call. Looked up from germline, CDR1 is SGHTA and CDR2 is FQGNSA. The V end was cut by 1 base, the J end by 2 bases, with 12 bases between. This CDR3 is built from 16 residues. CDR3 coding DNA: TGTGCCAGCAGCTTAGAGCGCAACGACCCCTACAATGAGCAGTTCTTC. It translates to CASSLERNDPYNEQFF.

This clone was seen a few times. The CDR3 spells CASSANRATETQYF. The CDR3 DNA reads as TGCGCCAGCAGCGCTAACAGGGCAACGGAGACCCAGTACTTC. The rearrangement links TRBV5-1 to TRBJ2-5; TRBD1 might be the D (6 bases). The CDR3 length is 14 residues. The ends were cut back, 4 bases at V and 5 bases at J, with 15 bases in the middle. Germline CDR1 is SGHRS and CDR2 is YFSETQ. The full variable domain, rest sourced from reference TRBV5-1 and TRBJ2-5, is KAGVTQTPRYLIKTRGQQVTLSCSPISGHRSVSWYQQTPGQGLQFLFEYFSETQRNKGNFPGRFSGRQFSNSRSEMNVSTLELGDSALYLCASSANRATETQYFGPGTRLLVL.

V usage is TRBV25-1 and J usage is TRBJ1-6; TRBD1 is a possible D gene (5 bases). The germline gives CDR1 MGHDK, CDR2 SYGVNS. There are 12 residues in the CDR3. V lost 3 bases and J lost 14, with 11 bases in between. This CDR3 reads CASSDKPDTLHF. The DNA of the CDR3 is TGTGCCAGCAGTGATAAGCCGGACACCCTCCACTTT.

This clone was found once. V and J are TRBV5-4 and TRBJ2-6; weak D call: TRBD1 (5 bases). Germline V gene sequence: CDR1 SGHNT, CDR2 YYREEE (reference sequence). The V end lost 0 bases, the J end lost 5 bases, and 12 bases lay between the germline ends. There are 16 residues in the CDR3. For the CDR3, the DNA is TGTGCCAGCAGCTTGGAGGGGCGTGCCCGGGCCAACGTCCTGACTTTC. Translation: CASSLEGRARANVLTF. Drawing the rest from reference TRBV5-4 and TRBJ2-6, the complete variable domain is ETGVTQSPTHLIKTRGQQVTLRCSSQSGHNTVSWYQQALGQGPQFIFQYYREEENGRGNFPPRFSGLQFPNYSSELNVNALELDDSALYLCASSLEGRARANVLTFGAGSRLTVL.

The chain uses TRBV13 and TRBJ2-7; 9 nucleotides match TRBD1. The J segment lost 0 bases and the V segment lost 2 bases, leaving 2 bases of the junction unmatched. The V gene's germline CDR1 is PRHDT and CDR2 FYEKMQ (reference sequence). This CDR3 region has 15 residues. CDR3 nucleotides: TGTGCCAGCAGCTTACGGGGACAGGGCTCCTACGAGCAGTACTTC. This translates into CASSLRGQGSYEQYF.

This chain uses TRBV5-6 with TRBJ2-1, with D unclear. Deletions cut 3 bases from V and 5 bases from J, with 9 bases between. CDR1 and CDR2 from the germline V gene are SGHDT and YYEEEE. The CDR3 totals 13 residues. The CDR3 DNA reads as TGTGCCAGCAGCTCCCTAGGAGACAATGAGCAGTTCTTC. Its protein product is CASSSLGDNEQFF. The full variable domain, in which reference TRBV5-6 and TRBJ2-1 provide the parts outside the CDR3, is DAGVTQSPTHLIKTRGQQVTLRCSPKSGHDTVSWYQQALGQGPQFIFQYYEEEERQRGNFPDRFSGHQFPNYSSELNVNALLLGDSALYLCASSSLGDNEQFFGPGTRLTVL.

The genes are TRBV11-3 and TRBJ2-3; D remains ambiguous. Trimming stripped 3 bases from V and 4 bases from J, with 14 bases between. The CDR3 spans 15 residues. Germline lookup yields CDR1 SGHNT and CDR2 YENEEA. The CDR3 bases are TGTGCCAGCAGCTTCCGAGCTGGAGTGGCAGATACGCAGTATTTT. Its protein product is CASSFRAGVADTQYF.

The rearrangement links TRBV6-5 to TRBJ1-4; 9 nucleotides align to TRBD1. The J segment lost 11 bases and the V segment lost 2 bases, leaving 6 bases of the junction unmatched. From germline, CDR1 is MNHEY and CDR2 SVGAGI. The CDR3 runs to 14 residues. CDR3 in DNA: TGTGCCAGCAGTTACGGACAGGGGAGGAGGAAACTGTTTTTT. Its translation: CASSYGQGRRKLFF.

The V gene is TRBV7-2, the J gene TRBJ2-1, with D perhaps matching TRBD1 (6 bases). This CDR3 is built from 12 residues. Trimming took off 5 bases at V and 14 bases at J, with 16 bases between the two ends. Germline lookup yields CDR1 SGHTA and CDR2 FQGNSA. DNA for the CDR3: TGTGCCAGCAGCGCGAACAGGGTTGGGAAGTTCTTC. Translation: CASSANRVGKFF.

The chain employs TRBV14 and TRBJ2-5, with unresolved D. The CDR3 loop spans 13 amino acids. Deletions cut 3 bases from V and 1 base from J, with 6 bases between. Per germline, CDR1 SGHDN and CDR2 FVKESK. This CDR3 reads CASSQAIQETQYF. CDR3 sequence (DNA): TGTGCCAGCAGCCAGGCAATCCAAGAGACCCAGTACTTC.

The V and J genes are TRBV5-1 and TRBJ2-1; 9 bases line up with TRBD2. This CDR3 contains 15 residues. From germline, CDR1 is SGHRS and CDR2 YFSETQ. V was clipped by 0 bases and J by 4 bases; unmatched bases: 2. The DNA of the CDR3 is TGCGCCAGCAGCTTGGGAGCGGGAGGATACAATGAGCAGTTCTTC. This codes for CASSLGAGGYNEQFF.

The chain couples TRBV7-6 to TRBJ2-1; 7 bases fit TRBD2. V lost 1 base to trimming and J lost 8 bases; unmatched junction nucleotides: 8. The germline V gene encodes CDR1 SGHVS and CDR2 FNYEAQ. This CDR3 is 15 amino acids long. CDR3 sequence: CASSLVGGRYDEQFF. In nucleotides, the CDR3 is TGTGCCAGCAGCTTAGTAGGCGGGAGATACGATGAGCAGTTCTTC.

V gene TRBV27 combines with J gene TRBJ2-7, with 7 bases identical to TRBD1. The CDR3 has 16 residues. The V segment lost 6 bases and the J segment 2 bases; nucleotides outside the gene matches: 13. Germline lookup yields CDR1 MNHEY and CDR2 SMNVEV (reference sequence). The CDR3 DNA reads TGTGCCAGCAGGCGGACCCCGACAGGGTACCCCTACGAGCAGTACTTC. Its protein is CASRRTPTGYPYEQYF.

The J gene is TRBJ1-2, the V gene TRBV14, with 7 nucleotides matching TRBD1. The V gene's germline CDR1 is SGHDN and CDR2 FVKESK. This CDR3 is built from 15 residues. Trimming cost V 2 bases and J 1 base; bases outside gene matches: 4. This CDR3 is CASSQRQGVNYGYTF. The CDR3 DNA follows: TGTGCCAGCAGCCAAAGACAGGGAGTTAACTATGGCTACACCTTC. Combining the CDR3 with reference TRBV14 and TRBJ1-2 gives the whole variable domain EAGVTQFPSHSVIEKGQTVTLRCDPISGHDNLYWYRRVMGKEIKFLLHFVKESKQDESGMPNNRFLAERTGGTYSTLKVQPAELEDSGVYFCASSQRQGVNYGYTFGSGTRLTVV.

V is TRBV7-2 and J is TRBJ2-1; maybe TRBD2 (5 bases). V dropped 1 base and J dropped 7 bases, with 14 bases sitting between them. The CDR3 spans 15 residues. Germline assignment: CDR1 SGHTA and CDR2 FQGNSA. The CDR3 DNA reads as TGTGCCAGCAGCTTAGATATTGGGAGTGGGAATGAGCAGTTCTTC. This codes for CASSLDIGSGNEQFF.

The chain joins TRBV4-1 to TRBJ2-5; TRBD1 aligns across 7 bases. Trimming at V came to 4 bases and at J to 2 bases, leaving 4 bases not matched to a gene. This CDR3 is 14 amino acids long. CDR1 MGHRA and CDR2 YSYEKL come from the germline V gene. CDR3 region: CASSPGQEQETQYF. CDR3 nucleotide sequence: TGCGCCAGCAGCCCCGGACAGGAGCAAGAGACCCAGTACTTC.

V usage is TRBV28 and J usage is TRBJ1-3; 8 bases line up with TRBD1. This CDR3 has 15 amino acids. The V gene end was trimmed by 5 bases and the J gene end by 3 bases; junction bases not matched to a gene: 6. Germline V CDR1 and CDR2: MDHEN, SYDVKM. The CDR3 is CASSPAGGRGNTIYF. The DNA for the CDR3 is TGTGCCAGCAGTCCTGCAGGGGGCCGTGGAAACACCATATATTTT.

This chain connects TRBV30 to TRBJ1-5; D unresolved. Trimming pared 2 bases from V and 5 bases from J, leaving 16 bases between. The CDR3 length is 15 residues. In germline, CDR1 is GTSNPN, CDR2 SVGIG (reference sequence). Here the CDR3 reads CAWSPKTPGHQPQHF. Written as DNA, the CDR3 is TGTGCCTGGAGTCCCAAAACCCCTGGGCATCAGCCCCAGCATTTT.